A single sample is the source of the 9 T cell receptor beta chains below, sequenced in a study of blood T cell repertoires in COVID-19. Only in-frame clones appear in the TCRdb table, and some are missing; sequencing was by immunoSEQ multiplex PCR. The table has 150,000 to 200,000 clones, around 80% seen once. Material: PBMCs or T cells enriched from blood (not recorded which). The receptors derive from a woman aged 45 to 65 with acute COVID-19.

The chain combines TRBV6-2 or TRBV6-3 with TRBJ1-5; a possible D gene is TRBD1 (6 bases). The CDR3 is 14 amino acids. Germline V gene lookup returns CDR1 MNHEY and CDR2 SVGEGT. V was trimmed by 6 bases and J by 7 bases, leaving 16 bases between them. The CDR3 is CASSSTGRGQPQHF. The CDR3 DNA reads TGTGCCAGCAGCAGTACAGGGAGGGGGCAGCCCCAGCATTTT.

This clone was observed a single time. CDR3 loop: CASSLPQGAGEKLFF. CDR3 DNA: TGTGCCAGCAGTCTACCTCAGGGGGCTGGCGAAAAACTGTTTTTT. The chain links TRBV28 to TRBJ1-4, with TRBD1 matching over 8 bases. The V segment lost 5 bases and the J segment 8 bases; nucleotides outside the gene matches: 10. Per the germline V gene, CDR1 is MDHEN and CDR2 is SYDVKM. The CDR3 totals 15 residues.

V usage is TRBV19 and J usage is TRBJ1-4, with D possibly TRBD1 on 5 matching bases. There are 13 residues in the CDR3. CDR1 and CDR2 from the germline V gene are LNHDA and SQIVND (reference sequence). The ends were cut back, 11 bases at V and 4 bases at J, with 14 bases in the middle. The CDR3 DNA follows: TGTGCCGCCCGCCGGGGGAGTAATGAAAAACTGTTTTTT. Protein: CAARRGSNEKLFF.

In nucleotides, the CDR3 is TGTGCCACCAGTGGATTCGGCTCTGGGGCCAACGTCCTGACTTTC. It specifies CATSGFGSGANVLTF. The chain combines TRBV24-1 with TRBJ2-6; D is unresolved. The length of the CDR3 is 15 residues. Germline values: CDR1 KGHDR, CDR2 SFDVKD. The germline V and J ends were trimmed by 5 bases and 0 bases, with 7 bases remaining between them.

The chain couples TRBV10-1 to TRBJ2-5; 9 bases align to TRBD1. Unmatched junction bases numbered 2, after V lost 5 bases and J lost 4 bases. CDR1 and CDR2 from the germline V gene are WNHNN and SYGVQD (reference sequence). This CDR3 is 13 amino acids long. The CDR3 nucleotides are TGCGCCAGCAGTCCGGGACAGGGAGAGACCCAGTACTTC. It is translated as CASSPGQGETQYF.

This chain links TRBV9 with TRBJ2-3; D is uncertain. The CDR3 runs to 14 residues. CDR1 SGDLS and CDR2 YYNGEE come from the germline V gene. V gave up 0 bases and J gave up 3 bases, with 8 bases separating them. The CDR3 protein is CASSVEHVTDTQYF. The CDR3 nucleotides read TGTGCCAGCAGCGTAGAGCACGTAACAGATACGCAGTATTTT.

This clone was recorded at least ten times. V and J are TRBV6-1 and TRBJ2-3; 8 bases line up with TRBD2. This CDR3 spans 15 amino acids. Germline CDR1 and CDR2: MNHNS and SASEGT. The V and J ends lost 2 bases and 2 bases, in that order; junction bases with no gene match: 3. The CDR3 region is CASSERGGATDTQYF. The CDR3 nucleotides read TGTGCCAGCAGTGAACGGGGGGGCGCCACAGATACGCAGTATTTT.

Only a few counts were recorded for this clone. V usage is TRBV4-1 and J usage is TRBJ2-1; 12 nucleotides agree with TRBD2. The V and J ends lost 4 bases and 8 bases, in that order; junction bases with no gene match: 6. Germline V gene sequence: CDR1 MGHRA, CDR2 YSYEKL. The length of the CDR3 is 15 residues. CDR3 sequence (DNA): TGCGCCAGCAGCCGGTCTAGCGGGGGGGCGGATGAGCAGTTCTTC. Amino acid sequence: CASSRSSGGADEQFF.

The chain is built from TRBV29-1 and TRBJ1-3, with D possibly matching TRBD1 (5 bases). The V end lost 7 bases, the J end lost 0 bases, and 13 bases lay between the germline ends. Germline CDR1 reads SQVTM; CDR2 reads ANQGSEA. This CDR3 is built from 14 residues. The CDR3 DNA sequence: TGCAGCGCCCTACCGACAGTCTCTGGAAACACCATATATTTT. It specifies CSALPTVSGNTIYF.